This TCR beta chain was captured by sequencing in a study of CD8+ T cells in alopecia areata. Turning to the study itself: At a dose of 5 to 10 mg twice daily, oral tofacitinib was given to treated patients.

Isolated RNA was reverse transcribed into cDNA used as the sequencing template. The data were produced by immunoSEQ multiplex PCR, yet TCRdb's version contains in-frame clones alone and is incomplete. The sample contains about 140,000 clones, around 51% of which appear only once. The length of the CDR3 is 13 residues. Per the germline V gene, CDR1 is SNHLY and CDR2 is FYNNEI. The V gene lost 4 bases and the J gene lost 1 base, with 7 bases spanning the gap. Whole-study results and caveats: Between patients, shared TCR sequences were less clear than in mice. This was possibly due in part to HLA diversity in the patient population.

This clone turned up a few times. The antigen is not known. From alopecia areata patients, lesional scalp punch biopsies and peripheral blood were collected. The V and J genes are TRBV2 and TRBJ2-5, with D uncertain. The sample consisted of CD4+ T cells sorted from blood, taken at week 0. The sequence derives from a human donor with alopecia areata. The CDR3 protein is CASSVGFQETQYF. The CDR3 bases are TGTGCCAGCAGTGTGGGCTTCCAAGAGACCCAGTACTTC.